This TCR beta chain was profiled in a study of early T cells in non-severe SARS-CoV-2 infection. The CDR3 consists of 12 residues. Trimming took off 2 bases at V and 4 bases at J, with 6 bases between the two ends. CDR1 DFQATT and CDR2 SNEGSKA come from the germline V gene (reference sequence). Unique molecular identifiers (one per individual cDNA molecule) were attached. TCRdb redid the calling of the 5' RACE reads with MiXCR, one entry per CDR3 protein. This table holds 65,000 to 90,000 distinct CDR3 sequences, around an eighth found once. This clonotype was seen repeatedly, ten times or more. The genes are TRBV20-1 and TRBJ2-1; no definite D call. This clonotype was obtained from an adult who was a healthcare worker with PCR-confirmed SARS-CoV-2 infection or an uninfected control (not recorded which). Sequences were obtained from whole blood. The CDR3 here is CSARRRYNEQFF. CDR3 sequence (DNA): TGCAGTGCTAGACGCAGATACAATGAGCAGTTCTTC.